Each of the 11 T cell receptor beta chains below was sequenced from the same sample in a study of T cell changes during pregnancy in multiple sclerosis. The repertoire was sequenced with immunoSEQ multiplex PCR; TCRdb's copy has only in-frame clones and lacks some. The sample holds about 79,000 clones, 93% seen once. The sequences come from peripheral blood, collected in the second trimester of pregnancy. The receptor source for this set is a female donor in good health, enrolled as a control in a pregnancy study.

The J gene is TRBJ2-5, the V gene TRBV19, with TRBD1 matching 9 bases. The J segment lost 4 bases and the V segment lost 2 bases, leaving 5 bases of the junction unmatched. This CDR3 is built from 15 residues. The germline V gene encodes CDR1 LNHDA and CDR2 SQIVND (reference sequence). The CDR3 protein is CASSIPTGGRETQYF. In DNA, the CDR3 is TGTGCCAGTAGTATACCGACAGGGGGAAGAGAGACCCAGTACTTC.

V gene TRBV7-3 combines with J gene TRBJ2-3; TRBD2 matches 7 bases. The CDR3 loop spans 15 amino acids. Germline CDR1 and CDR2: SGHTA and FQGTGA. The V gene end was trimmed by 5 bases and the J gene end by 3 bases; junction bases not matched to a gene: 8. CDR3 coding DNA: TGTGCCAGCAGCCCGAGAGGCGGGGGAACAGATACGCAGTATTTT. Amino acids: CASSPRGGGTDTQYF.

The chain recombines TRBV25-1 with TRBJ2-3; weak D call: TRBD1 (6 bases). Deletions cut 3 bases from V and 0 bases from J, with 13 bases between. Germline CDR1 MGHDK, CDR2 SYGVNS. There are 16 residues in the CDR3. The CDR3 is CASSEGTNPSTDTQYF. The CDR3 DNA follows: TGTGCCAGCAGTGAGGGGACAAATCCTAGCACAGATACGCAGTATTTT. Full variable domain (outside the CDR3, taken from reference TRBV25-1 and TRBJ2-3): EADIYQTPRYLVIGTGKKITLECSQTMGHDKMYWYQQDPGMELHLIHYSYGVNSTEKGDLSSESTVSRIRTEHFPLTLESARPSHTSQYLCASSEGTNPSTDTQYFGPGTRLTVL.

This chain connects TRBV7-9 to TRBJ2-4; maybe TRBD1 (5 bases). The ends were cut back, 3 bases at V and 10 bases at J, with 13 bases in the middle. The V gene's germline CDR1 is SEHNR and CDR2 FQNEAQ (reference sequence). The CDR3 is 13 amino acids. The CDR3 DNA reads TGTGCCAGCAGCTTCTGGGAAGGGGATATTCAGTACTTC. Translating it yields CASSFWEGDIQYF.

This clone was detected only once. The chain couples TRBV6-5 to TRBJ1-1; no clear D gene. Germline CDR1 reads MNHEY; CDR2 reads SVGAGI. This CDR3 spans 13 amino acids. Trimming took off 5 bases at V and 6 bases at J, with 13 bases between the two ends. The CDR3 nucleotides are TGTGCCAGCAGTCGAGTTTCCCGGGCTGAAGCTTTCTTT. It encodes CASSRVSRAEAFF.

The chain uses TRBV25-1 and TRBJ1-2; D remains ambiguous. Trimming pared 6 bases from V and 4 bases from J, leaving 18 bases between. From germline, CDR1 is MGHDK and CDR2 SYGVNS. This CDR3 is built from 15 residues. CDR3 protein: CASRRDPVGFYGYTF. The CDR3 bases are TGTGCCAGCAGGCGGGATCCGGTCGGCTTCTATGGCTACACCTTC.

J is TRBJ1-2 and V is TRBV5-5; TRBD1 aligns across 8 bases. Germline V lookup: CDR1 SGHKS, CDR2 YYEKEE (reference sequence). The CDR3 has 15 residues. V was pared by 3 bases and J by 3 bases, with 7 bases of the junction left unmatched. The CDR3 loop reads CASSSRTGSDYGYTF. The DNA for the CDR3 is TGTGCCAGCAGCTCCCGGACAGGGTCAGACTATGGCTACACCTTC.

This chain uses TRBV2 with TRBJ2-7; no clear D. This CDR3 region has 11 residues. Germline loops: CDR1 SNHLY, CDR2 FYNNEI. V shed 2 bases and J shed 3 bases, with 2 bases lying between them. In nucleotides, the CDR3 is TGTGCCAGCAGTGAACTCTACGAGCAGTACTTC. Encoded protein: CASSELYEQYF.

The V and J genes are TRBV27 and TRBJ2-7; 11 bases fit TRBD2. The germline V gene has CDR1 MNHEY and CDR2 SMNVEV (reference sequence). Unmatched junction bases numbered 5, after V lost 1 base and J lost 6 bases. CDR3 length: 15 residues. CDR3 DNA: TGTGCCAGCAGTTTATATAGCGGGGGGGCGGCCGAGCAGTACTTC. Translation gives CASSLYSGGAAEQYF.

This rearrangement joins TRBV7-3 to TRBJ1-1, with a tentative D call TRBD1 (5 bases). Between the trimmed V and J ends, which lost 5 bases and 1 base, there was a span of 14 bases. The CDR3 is 15 residues long. Germline V gives CDR1 SGHTA, CDR2 FQGTGA. CDR3 coding DNA: TGTGCCAGCAGCCCTCAGGGAGGTTCGAACACTGAAGCTTTCTTT. This sequence encodes CASSPQGGSNTEAFF.

V and J are TRBV5-5 and TRBJ1-2; TRBD1 is a possible D gene (5 bases). CDR1 is SGHKS, CDR2 YYEKEE, per germline (reference sequence). The ends were cut back, 4 bases at V and 4 bases at J, with 14 bases in the middle. The CDR3 is 14 residues long. CDR3 in DNA: TGTGCCAGCAGCCCGGGGGTCCAGTCCTATGGCTACACCTTC. Its translation is CASSPGVQSYGYTF. Combining the CDR3 with reference TRBV5-5 and TRBJ1-2 gives the whole variable domain DAGVTQSPTHLIKTRGQQVTLRCSPISGHKSVSWYQQVLGQGPQFIFQYYEKEERGRGNFPDRFSARQFPNYSSELNVNALLLGDSALYLCASSPGVQSYGYTFGSGTRLTVV.